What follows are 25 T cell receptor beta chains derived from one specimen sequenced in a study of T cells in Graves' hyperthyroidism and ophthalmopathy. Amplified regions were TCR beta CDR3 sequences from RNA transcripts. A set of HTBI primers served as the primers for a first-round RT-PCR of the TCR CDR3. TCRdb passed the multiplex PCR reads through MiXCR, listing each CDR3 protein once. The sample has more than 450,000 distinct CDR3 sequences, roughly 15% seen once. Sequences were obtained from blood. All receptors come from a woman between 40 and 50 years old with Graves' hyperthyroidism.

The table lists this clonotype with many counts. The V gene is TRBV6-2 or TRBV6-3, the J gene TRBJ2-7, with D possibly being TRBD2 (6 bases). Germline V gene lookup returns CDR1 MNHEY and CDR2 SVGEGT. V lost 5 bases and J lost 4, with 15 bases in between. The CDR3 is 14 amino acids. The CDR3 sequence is CASSQTLADYEQYF. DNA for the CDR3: TGTGCCAGCAGTCAAACCTTAGCGGATTACGAGCAGTACTTC.

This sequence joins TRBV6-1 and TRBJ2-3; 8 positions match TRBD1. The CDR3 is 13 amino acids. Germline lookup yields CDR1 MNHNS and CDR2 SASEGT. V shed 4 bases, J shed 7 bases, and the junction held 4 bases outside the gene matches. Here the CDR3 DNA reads TGTGCCAGCAGTGGCCAGGGGGCTTATACGCAGTATTTT. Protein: CASSGQGAYTQYF.

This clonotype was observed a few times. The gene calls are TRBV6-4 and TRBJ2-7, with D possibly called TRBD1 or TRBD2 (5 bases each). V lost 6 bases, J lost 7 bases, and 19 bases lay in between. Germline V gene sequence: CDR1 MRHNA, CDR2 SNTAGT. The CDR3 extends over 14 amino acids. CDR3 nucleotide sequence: TGTGCCAGCAGCCCGATGTCAGGGTCGGGAGAGCAGTACTTC. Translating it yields CASSPMSGSGEQYF.

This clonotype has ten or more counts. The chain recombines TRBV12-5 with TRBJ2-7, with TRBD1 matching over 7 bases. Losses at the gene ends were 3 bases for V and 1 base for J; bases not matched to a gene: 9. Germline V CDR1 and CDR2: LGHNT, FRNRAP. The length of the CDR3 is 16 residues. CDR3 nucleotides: TGTGCTAGTGGTTTAGCGACAGGGCCCGCTTCCTACGAGCAGTACTTC. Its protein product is CASGLATGPASYEQYF.

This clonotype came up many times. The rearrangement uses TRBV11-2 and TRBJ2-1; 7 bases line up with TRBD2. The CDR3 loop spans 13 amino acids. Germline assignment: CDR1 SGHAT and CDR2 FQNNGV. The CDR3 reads CGCSGEGHNEQFF. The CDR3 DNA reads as TGTGGTTGTTCGGGGGAGGGGCACAATGAGCAGTTCTTC.

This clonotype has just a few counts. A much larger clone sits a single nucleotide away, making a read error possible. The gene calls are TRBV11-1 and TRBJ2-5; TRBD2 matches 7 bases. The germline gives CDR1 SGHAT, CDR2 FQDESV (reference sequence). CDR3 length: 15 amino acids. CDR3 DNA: TGTGCCAGCAGCTCCCTAGCGGCAGAACAAGAGGCCCAGTACTTC. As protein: CASSSLAAEQEAQYF.

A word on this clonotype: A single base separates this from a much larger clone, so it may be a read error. The CDR3 protein is CTSSLKEGVGNQPQHF. The CDR3, as DNA: TGTACCAGCAGTTTAAAGGAGGGCGTAGGCAATCAGCCCCAGCATTTT. The V gene is TRBV28, the J gene TRBJ1-5; D is undetermined. CDR1 is MDHEN, CDR2 SYDVKM, per germline. There are 16 residues in the CDR3.

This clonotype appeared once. As DNA, the CDR3 is TGTGCCAGCAGCGCCCCCGGGACTAGCGGGAGAATGGAGCAGTACTTC. It codes for CASSAPGTSGRMEQYF. The chain recombines TRBV9 with TRBJ2-7, with 14 bases identical to TRBD2. With 3 bases clipped from V and 7 bases from J, the junction kept 9 bases outside the gene matches. The CDR3 consists of 16 residues. From germline, CDR1 is SGDLS and CDR2 YYNGEE.

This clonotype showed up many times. CDR3 nucleotides: TGTGCCAGCAGCTCCTCGGGCAGGGGGTCGTTGGCAGGAGAGACCCAGTACTTC. Translation: CASSSSGRGSLAGETQYF. V and J are TRBV9 and TRBJ2-5; 7 bases map to TRBD1. The CDR3 is 18 residues long. Germline assignment: CDR1 SGDLS and CDR2 YYNGEE. The V gene end was trimmed by 4 bases and the J gene end by 4 bases; junction bases not matched to a gene: 19.

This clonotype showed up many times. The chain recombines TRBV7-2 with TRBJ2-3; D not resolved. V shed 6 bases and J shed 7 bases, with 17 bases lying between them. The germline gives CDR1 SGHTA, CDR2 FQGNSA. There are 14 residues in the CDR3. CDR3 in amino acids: CASSFGQRGNTQYF. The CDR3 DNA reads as TGTGCCAGCAGTTTCGGGCAGCGCGGCAATACGCAGTATTTT.

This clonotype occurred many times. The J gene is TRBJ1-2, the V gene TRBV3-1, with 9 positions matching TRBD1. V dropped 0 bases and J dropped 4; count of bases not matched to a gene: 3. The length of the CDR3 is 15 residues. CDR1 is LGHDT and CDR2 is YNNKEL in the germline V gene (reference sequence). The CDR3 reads CASSQDTGGFYGYTF. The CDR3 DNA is TGTGCCAGCAGCCAAGATACAGGGGGCTTCTATGGCTACACCTTC. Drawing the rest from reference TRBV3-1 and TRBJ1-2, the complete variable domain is DTAVSQTPKYLVTQMGNDKSIKCEQNLGHDTMYWYKQDSKKFLKIMFSYNNKELIINETVPNRFSPKSPDKAHLNLHINSLELGDSAVYFCASSQDTGGFYGYTFGSGTRLTVV.

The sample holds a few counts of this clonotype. The CDR3: CASKKDREGAPEQYF. DNA for the CDR3: TGTGCCAGCAAAAAGGACAGGGAGGGCGCCCCCGAGCAGTACTTC. V gene TRBV2 combines with J gene TRBJ2-7, with TRBD1 as a possible D gene (8 bases). Germline assignment: CDR1 SNHLY and CDR2 FYNNEI. This CDR3 spans 15 amino acids. V was pared by 7 bases and J by 6 bases, with 22 bases between. The full variable domain, its missing parts supplied by reference TRBV2 and TRBJ2-7, is EPEVTQTPSHQVTQMGQEVILRCVPISNHLYFYWYRQILGQKVEFLVSFYNNEISEKSEIFDDQFSVERPDGSNFTLKIRSTKLEDSAMYFCASKKDREGAPEQYFGPGTRLTVT.

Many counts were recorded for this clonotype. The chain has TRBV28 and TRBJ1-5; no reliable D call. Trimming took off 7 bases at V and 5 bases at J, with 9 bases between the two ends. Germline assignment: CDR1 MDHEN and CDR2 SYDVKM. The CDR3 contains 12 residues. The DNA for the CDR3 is TGTGCCAGCAAAGAAAGCGATCAGCCCCAGCATTTT. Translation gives CASKESDQPQHF.

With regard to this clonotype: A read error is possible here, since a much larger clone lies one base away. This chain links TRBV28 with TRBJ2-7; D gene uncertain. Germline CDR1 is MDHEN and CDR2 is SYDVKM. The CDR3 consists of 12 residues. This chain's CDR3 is CAGSFQSYEQYF. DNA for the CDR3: TGTGCCGGCAGTTTCCAATCCTACGAGCAGTACTTC.

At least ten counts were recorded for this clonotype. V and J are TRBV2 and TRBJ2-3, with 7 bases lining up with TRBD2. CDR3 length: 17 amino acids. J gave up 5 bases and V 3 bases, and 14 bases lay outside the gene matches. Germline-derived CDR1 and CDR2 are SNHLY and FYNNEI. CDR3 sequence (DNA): TGTGCCAGCAGTGATGGGGGAGGGAAAGCGCGACGAGATACGCAGTATTTT. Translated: CASSDGGGKARRDTQYF.

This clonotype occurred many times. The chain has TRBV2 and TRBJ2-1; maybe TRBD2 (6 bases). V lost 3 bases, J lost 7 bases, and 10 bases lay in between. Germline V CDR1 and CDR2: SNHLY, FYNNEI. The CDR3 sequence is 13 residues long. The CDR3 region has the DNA TGTGCCAGCAGTGATTGGGGGGAGAATGAGCAGTTCTTC. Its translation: CASSDWGENEQFF.

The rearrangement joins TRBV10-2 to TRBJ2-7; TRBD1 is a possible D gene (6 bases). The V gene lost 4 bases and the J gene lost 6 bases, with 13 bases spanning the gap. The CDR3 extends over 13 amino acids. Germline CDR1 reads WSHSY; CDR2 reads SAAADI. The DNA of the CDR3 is TGCGCCAGCAGTGTGGCAGGGGTTGGCGAGCAGTACTTC. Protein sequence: CASSVAGVGEQYF.

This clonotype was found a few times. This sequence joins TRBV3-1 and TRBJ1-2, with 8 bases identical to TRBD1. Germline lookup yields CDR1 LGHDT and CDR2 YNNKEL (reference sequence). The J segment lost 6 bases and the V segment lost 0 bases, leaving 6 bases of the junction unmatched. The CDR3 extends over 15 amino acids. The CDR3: CASSQESRGLDGYTF. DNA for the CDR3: TGTGCCAGCAGCCAAGAGTCCAGGGGGCTTGATGGCTACACCTTC.

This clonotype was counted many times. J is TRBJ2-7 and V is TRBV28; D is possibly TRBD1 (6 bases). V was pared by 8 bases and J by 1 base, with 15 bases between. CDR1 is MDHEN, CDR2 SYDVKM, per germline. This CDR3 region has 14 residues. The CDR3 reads CASPPRGHSYEQYF. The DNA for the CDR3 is TGTGCCAGCCCACCCAGGGGACATTCCTACGAGCAGTACTTC. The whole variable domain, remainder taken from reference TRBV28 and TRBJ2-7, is DVKVTQSSRYLVKRTGEKVFLECVQDMDHENMFWYRQDPGLGLRLIYFSYDVKMKEKGDIPEGYSVSREKKERFSLILESASTNQTSMYLCASPPRGHSYEQYFGPGTRLTVT.

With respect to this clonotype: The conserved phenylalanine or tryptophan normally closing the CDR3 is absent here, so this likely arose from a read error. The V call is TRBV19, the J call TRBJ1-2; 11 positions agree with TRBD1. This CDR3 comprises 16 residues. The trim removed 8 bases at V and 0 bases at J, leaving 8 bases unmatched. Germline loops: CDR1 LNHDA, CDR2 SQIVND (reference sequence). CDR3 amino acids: CASRRTGGEPNYGYTS. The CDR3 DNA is TGTGCCAGTCGAAGGACAGGGGGCGAACCTAACTATGGCTACACCTCC.

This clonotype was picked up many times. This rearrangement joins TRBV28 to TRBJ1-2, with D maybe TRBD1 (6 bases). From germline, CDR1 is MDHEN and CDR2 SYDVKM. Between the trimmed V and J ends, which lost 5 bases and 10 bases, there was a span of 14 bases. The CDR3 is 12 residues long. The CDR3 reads CASSPTRGFYTF. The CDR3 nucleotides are TGTGCCAGCAGTCCAACCAGGGGATTCTACACCTTC.

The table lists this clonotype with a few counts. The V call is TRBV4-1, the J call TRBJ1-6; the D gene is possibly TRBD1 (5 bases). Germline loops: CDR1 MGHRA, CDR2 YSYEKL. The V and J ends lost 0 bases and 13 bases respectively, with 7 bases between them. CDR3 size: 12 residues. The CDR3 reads CASSQDGGPLHF. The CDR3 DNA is TGCGCCAGCAGCCAAGATGGGGGGCCCCTCCACTTT.

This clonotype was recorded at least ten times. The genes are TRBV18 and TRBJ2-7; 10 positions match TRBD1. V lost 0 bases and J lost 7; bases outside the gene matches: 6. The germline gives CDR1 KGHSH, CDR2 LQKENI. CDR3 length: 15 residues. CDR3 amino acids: CASSPPGTGEVEQYF. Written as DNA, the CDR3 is TGTGCCAGCTCACCACCCGGGACAGGGGAGGTAGAGCAGTACTTC.

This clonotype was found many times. The CDR3 coding sequence is TGTGCCAGCAGCATGGACAGGGGAGGCGGGGAGCTGTTTTTT. This codes for CASSMDRGGGELFF. The chain couples TRBV5-5 to TRBJ2-2; 9 positions match TRBD1. The germline gives CDR1 SGHKS, CDR2 YYEKEE (reference sequence). Trimming at V came to 4 bases and at J to 7 bases, leaving 5 bases not matched to a gene. The CDR3 runs 14 residues.

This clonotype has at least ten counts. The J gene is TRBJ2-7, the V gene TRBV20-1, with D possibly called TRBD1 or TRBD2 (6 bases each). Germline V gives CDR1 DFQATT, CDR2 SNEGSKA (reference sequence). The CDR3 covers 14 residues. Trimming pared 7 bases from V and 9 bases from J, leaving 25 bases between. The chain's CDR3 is CSVPPSVGGSGQYF. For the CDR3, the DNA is TGCAGTGTCCCTCCATCTGTGGGGGGCTCCGGGCAGTACTTC.